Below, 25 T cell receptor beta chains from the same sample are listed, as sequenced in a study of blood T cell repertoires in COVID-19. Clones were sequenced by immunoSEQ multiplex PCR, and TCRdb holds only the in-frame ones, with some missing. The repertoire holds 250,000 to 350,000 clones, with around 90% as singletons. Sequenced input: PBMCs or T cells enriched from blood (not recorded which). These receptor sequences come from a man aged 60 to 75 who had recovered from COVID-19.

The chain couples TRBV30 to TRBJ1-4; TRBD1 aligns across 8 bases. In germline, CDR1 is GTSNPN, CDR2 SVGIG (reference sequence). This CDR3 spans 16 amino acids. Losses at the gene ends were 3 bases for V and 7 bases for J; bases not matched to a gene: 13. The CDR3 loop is CAWSGGNYRGSEKLFF. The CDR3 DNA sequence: TGTGCCTGGAGCGGCGGCAATTACAGGGGGAGTGAAAAACTGTTTTTT.

CDR3 amino acids: CASSARTSASTDTQYF. In DNA form, the CDR3 reads TGTGCCAGCAGTGCCCGGACTAGCGCAAGCACAGATACGCAGTATTTT. The V gene is TRBV6-1, the J gene TRBJ2-3; TRBD2 agrees at 9 bases. The CDR3 is made up of 16 amino acids. After removal of 4 bases from V and 0 bases from J, the junction contained 5 bases not matched to a gene. The germline gives CDR1 MNHNS, CDR2 SASEGT.

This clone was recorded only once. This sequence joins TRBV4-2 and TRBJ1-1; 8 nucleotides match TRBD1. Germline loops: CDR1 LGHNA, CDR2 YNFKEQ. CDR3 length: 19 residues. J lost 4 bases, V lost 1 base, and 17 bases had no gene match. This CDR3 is CASSQARGRDYHGGTEAFF. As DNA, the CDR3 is TGTGCCAGCAGCCAAGCCAGGGGGCGCGACTACCACGGGGGCACTGAAGCTTTCTTT.

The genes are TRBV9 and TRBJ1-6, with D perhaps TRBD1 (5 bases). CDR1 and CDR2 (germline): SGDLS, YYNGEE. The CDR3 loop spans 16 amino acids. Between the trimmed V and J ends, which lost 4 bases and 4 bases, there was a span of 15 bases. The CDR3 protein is CASSQGELGYNSPLHF. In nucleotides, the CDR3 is TGTGCCAGCAGCCAAGGGGAACTGGGGTATAATTCACCCCTCCACTTT. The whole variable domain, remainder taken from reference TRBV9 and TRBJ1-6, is DSGVTQTPKHLITATGQRVTLRCSPRSGDLSVYWYQQSLDQGLQFLIQYYNGEERAKGNILERFSAQQFPDLHSELNLSSLELGDSALYFCASSQGELGYNSPLHFGNGTRLTVT.

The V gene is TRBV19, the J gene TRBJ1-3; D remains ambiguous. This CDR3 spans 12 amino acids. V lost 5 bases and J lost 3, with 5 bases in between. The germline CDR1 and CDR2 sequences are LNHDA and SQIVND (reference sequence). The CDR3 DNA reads TGTGCCAGTAGTCCCCGTGGAAACACCATATATTTT. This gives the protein CASSPRGNTIYF.

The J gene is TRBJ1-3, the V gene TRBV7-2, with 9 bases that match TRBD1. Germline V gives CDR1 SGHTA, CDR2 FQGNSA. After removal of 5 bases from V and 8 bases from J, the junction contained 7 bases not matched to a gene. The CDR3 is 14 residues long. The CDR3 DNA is TGTGCCAGCAGCCAAACAGGGGGCAGGGACACCATATATTTT. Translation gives CASSQTGGRDTIYF.

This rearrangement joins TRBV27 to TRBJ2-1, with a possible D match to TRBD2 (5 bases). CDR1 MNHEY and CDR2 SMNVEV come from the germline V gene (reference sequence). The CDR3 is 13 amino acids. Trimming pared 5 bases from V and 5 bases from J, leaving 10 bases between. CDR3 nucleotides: TGTGCCAGCAGTCCGACCGGGAACAATGAGCAGTTCTTC. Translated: CASSPTGNNEQFF.

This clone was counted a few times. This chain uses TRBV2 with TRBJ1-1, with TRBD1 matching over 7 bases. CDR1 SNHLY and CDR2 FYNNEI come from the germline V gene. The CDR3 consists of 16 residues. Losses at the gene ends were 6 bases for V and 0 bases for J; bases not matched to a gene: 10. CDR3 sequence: CASRVNRGIMNTEAFF. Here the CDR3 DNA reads TGTGCCAGCAGAGTTAACAGGGGCATCATGAACACTGAAGCTTTCTTT.

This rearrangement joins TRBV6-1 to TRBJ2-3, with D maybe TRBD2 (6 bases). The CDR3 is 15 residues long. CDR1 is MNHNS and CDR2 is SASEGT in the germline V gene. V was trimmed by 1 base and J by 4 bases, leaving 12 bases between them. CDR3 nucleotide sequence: TGTGCCAGCAGTGAAGTTACTGGGGGGTCAGATACGCAGTATTTT. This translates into CASSEVTGGSDTQYF.

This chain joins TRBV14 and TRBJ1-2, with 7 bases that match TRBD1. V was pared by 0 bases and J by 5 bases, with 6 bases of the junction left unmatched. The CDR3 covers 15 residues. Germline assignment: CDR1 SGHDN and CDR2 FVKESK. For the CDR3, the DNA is TGTGCCAGCAGCCAAGATAAGGGGGCTGGGTATGGCTACACCTTC. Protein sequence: CASSQDKGAGYGYTF.

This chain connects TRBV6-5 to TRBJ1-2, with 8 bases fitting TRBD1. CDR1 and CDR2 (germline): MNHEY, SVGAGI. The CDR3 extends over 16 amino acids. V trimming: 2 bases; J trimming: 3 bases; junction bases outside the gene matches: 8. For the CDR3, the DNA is TGTGCCAGCAGTTACACAGGGGGACTAACAGACTATGGCTACACCTTC. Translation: CASSYTGGLTDYGYTF.

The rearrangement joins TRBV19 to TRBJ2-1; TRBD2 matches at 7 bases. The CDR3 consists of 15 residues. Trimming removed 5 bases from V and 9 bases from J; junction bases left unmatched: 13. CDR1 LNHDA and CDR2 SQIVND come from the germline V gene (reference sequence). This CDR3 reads CASSPAGVQWSEQFF. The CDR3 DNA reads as TGTGCCAGTAGTCCGGCGGGAGTACAGTGGAGTGAGCAGTTCTTC.

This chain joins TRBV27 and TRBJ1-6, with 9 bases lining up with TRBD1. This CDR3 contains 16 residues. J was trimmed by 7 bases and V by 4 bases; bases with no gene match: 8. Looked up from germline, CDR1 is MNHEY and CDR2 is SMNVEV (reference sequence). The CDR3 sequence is CASSSGTGNLNSPLHF. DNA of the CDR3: TGTGCCAGCAGTTCCGGGACAGGGAATTTGAATTCACCCCTCCACTTT.

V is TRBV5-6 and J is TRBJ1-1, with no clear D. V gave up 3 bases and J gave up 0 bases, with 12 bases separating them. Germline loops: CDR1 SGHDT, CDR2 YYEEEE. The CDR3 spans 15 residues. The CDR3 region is CASSSLGGVNTEAFF. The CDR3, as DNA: TGTGCCAGCAGCTCCCTCGGAGGAGTGAACACTGAAGCTTTCTTT. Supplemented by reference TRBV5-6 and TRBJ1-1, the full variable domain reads DAGVTQSPTHLIKTRGQQVTLRCSPKSGHDTVSWYQQALGQGPQFIFQYYEEEERQRGNFPDRFSGHQFPNYSSELNVNALLLGDSALYLCASSSLGGVNTEAFFGQGTRLTVV.

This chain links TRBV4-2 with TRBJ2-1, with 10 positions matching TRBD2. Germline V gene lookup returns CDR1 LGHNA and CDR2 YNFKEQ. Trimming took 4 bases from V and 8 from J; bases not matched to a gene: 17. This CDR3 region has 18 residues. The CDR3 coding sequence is TGTGCCAGCAGCCCTAGAACCCGCATTAGCGGGGGGTCCCATGAGCAGTTCTTC. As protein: CASSPRTRISGGSHEQFF.

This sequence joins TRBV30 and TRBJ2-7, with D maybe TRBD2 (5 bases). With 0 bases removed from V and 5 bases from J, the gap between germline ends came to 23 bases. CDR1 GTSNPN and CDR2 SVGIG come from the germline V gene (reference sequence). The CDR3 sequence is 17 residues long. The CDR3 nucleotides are TGTGCCTGGAGTGTCCGATCGGGAACCCGGGCGTTTAACGAGCAGTACTTC. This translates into CAWSVRSGTRAFNEQYF.

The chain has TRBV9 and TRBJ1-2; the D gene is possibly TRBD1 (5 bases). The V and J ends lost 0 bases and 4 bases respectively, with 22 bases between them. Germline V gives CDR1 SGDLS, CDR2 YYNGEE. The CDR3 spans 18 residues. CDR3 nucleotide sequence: TGTGCCAGCAGCGTAGGTCTAAGGCACAGGTTGGGAATCTATGGCTACACCTTC. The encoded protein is CASSVGLRHRLGIYGYTF.

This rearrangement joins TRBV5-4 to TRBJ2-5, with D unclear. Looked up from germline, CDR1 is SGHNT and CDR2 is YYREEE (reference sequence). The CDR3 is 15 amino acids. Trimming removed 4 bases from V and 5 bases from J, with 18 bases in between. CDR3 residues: CASSLDPLSQETQYF. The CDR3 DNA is TGTGCCAGCAGCCTCGATCCCCTGTCACAGGAGACCCAGTACTTC.

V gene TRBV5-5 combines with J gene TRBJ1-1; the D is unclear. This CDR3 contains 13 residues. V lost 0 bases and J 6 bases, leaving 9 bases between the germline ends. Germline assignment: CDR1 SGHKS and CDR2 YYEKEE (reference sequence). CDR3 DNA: TGTGCCAGCAGCTTGGGGGCCGTGGCTGAAGCTTTCTTT. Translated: CASSLGAVAEAFF.

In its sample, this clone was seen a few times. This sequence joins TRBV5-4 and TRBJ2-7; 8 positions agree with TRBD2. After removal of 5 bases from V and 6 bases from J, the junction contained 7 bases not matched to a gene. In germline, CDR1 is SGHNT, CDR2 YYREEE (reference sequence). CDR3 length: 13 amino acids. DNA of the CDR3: TGTGCCAGCAGAACCGGGACTAGGGCCGAGCAGTACTTC. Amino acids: CASRTGTRAEQYF.

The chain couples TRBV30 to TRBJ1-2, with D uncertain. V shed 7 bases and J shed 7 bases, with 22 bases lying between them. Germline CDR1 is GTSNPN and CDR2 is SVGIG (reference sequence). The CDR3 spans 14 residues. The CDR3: CALHSGSLAAGYTF. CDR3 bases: TGTGCCTTACACTCGGGATCATTGGCGGCTGGCTACACCTTC.

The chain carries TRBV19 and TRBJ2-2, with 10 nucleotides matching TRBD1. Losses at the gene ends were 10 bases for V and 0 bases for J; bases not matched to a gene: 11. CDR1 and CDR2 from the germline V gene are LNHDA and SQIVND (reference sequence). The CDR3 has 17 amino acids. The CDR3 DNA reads TGTGCCACCTTTGACAGGGGGCAAAAAGCGAACACCGGGGAGCTGTTTTTT. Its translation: CATFDRGQKANTGELFF. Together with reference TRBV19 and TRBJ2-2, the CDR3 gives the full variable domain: DGGITQSPKYLFRKEGQNVTLSCEQNLNHDAMYWYRQDPGQGLRLIYYSQIVNDFQKGDIAEGYSVSREKKESFPLTVTSAQKNPTAFYLCATFDRGQKANTGELFFGEGSRLTVL.

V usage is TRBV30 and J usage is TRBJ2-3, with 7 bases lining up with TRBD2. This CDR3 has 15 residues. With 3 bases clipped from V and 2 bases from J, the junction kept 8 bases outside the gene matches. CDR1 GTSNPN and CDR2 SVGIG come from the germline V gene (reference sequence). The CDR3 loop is CAWSQRSGTTDTQYF. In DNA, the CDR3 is TGTGCCTGGAGCCAGAGAAGCGGGACCACAGATACGCAGTATTTT. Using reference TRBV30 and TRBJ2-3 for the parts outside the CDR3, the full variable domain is SQTIHQWPATLVQPVGSPLSLECTVEGTSNPNLYWYRQAAGRGLQLLFYSVGIGQISSEVPQNLSASRPQDRQFILSSKKLLLSDSGFYLCAWSQRSGTTDTQYFGPGTRLTVL.

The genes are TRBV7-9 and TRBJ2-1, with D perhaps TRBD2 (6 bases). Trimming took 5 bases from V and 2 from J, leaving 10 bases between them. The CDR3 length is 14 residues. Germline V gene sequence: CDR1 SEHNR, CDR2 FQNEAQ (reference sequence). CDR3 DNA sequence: TGTGCCAGCAGCCCGGGGGAGACCTACAATGAGCAGTTCTTC. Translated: CASSPGETYNEQFF.

The CDR3 sequence is CSVAFAADPRGNEQFF. CDR3 DNA sequence: TGCAGCGTTGCCTTCGCGGCGGATCCCCGGGGGAATGAGCAGTTCTTC. The rearrangement links TRBV29-1 to TRBJ2-1, with D perhaps matching TRBD2 (6 bases). V gave up 4 bases and J gave up 7 bases, with 23 bases separating them. The CDR3 is 16 residues long. CDR1 SQVTM and CDR2 ANQGSEA come from the germline V gene.